This TCR beta chain was captured in a study of human versus mouse CDR3 diversity and MHC coevolution. About the research overall: Reported immunoSEQ sensitivity was one in 200,000 T cells, with reduced amplification bias. Samples had between about 5.5 x 10^6 and 1.7 x 10^7 valid reads.

A remark on this clone: As yet, its antigen is unknown.

The CDR3 covers 14 residues. Germline V gene data show CDR1 as SNHLY and CDR2 as FYNNEI. Trimming pared 7 bases from V and 8 bases from J, leaving 17 bases between. The study's findings and limits: In humans, T-cell selection involved five to seven MHC II alleles.

The protocol was immunoSEQ multiplex PCR, while the TCRdb copy is restricted to in-frame clones and leaves out a portion. The sample lists 75,000 to 90,000 clones; 93% were seen once. Naive CD4 T cells were sorted as CD45RO-negative, CD62L-positive. The chain uses TRBV2 and TRBJ1-4; D uncertain. What was sequenced was naive CD4+ T cells from blood. Subset of the sample: CD45RO-negative CD62L-positive naive CD4 T cells. The sequence was collected from a person aged 30 to 69 in good health. The CDR3: CASTPRPGGEKLFF. In DNA, the CDR3 is TGTGCCAGCACCCCCCGCCCCGGAGGGGAAAAACTGTTTTTT.